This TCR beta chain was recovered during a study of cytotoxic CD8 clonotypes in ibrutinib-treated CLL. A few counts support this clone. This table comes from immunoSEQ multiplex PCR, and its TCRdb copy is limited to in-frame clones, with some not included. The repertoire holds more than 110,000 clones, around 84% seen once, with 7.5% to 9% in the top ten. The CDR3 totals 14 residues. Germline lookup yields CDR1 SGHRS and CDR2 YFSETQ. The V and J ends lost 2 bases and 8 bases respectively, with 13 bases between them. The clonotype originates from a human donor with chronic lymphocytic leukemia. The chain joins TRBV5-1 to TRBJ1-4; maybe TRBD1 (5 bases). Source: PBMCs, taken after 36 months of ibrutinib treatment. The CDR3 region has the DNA TGCGCCAGCAGCTTCAGGCAGGGAGGGGAAAAACTGTTTTTT. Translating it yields CASSFRQGGEKLFF.